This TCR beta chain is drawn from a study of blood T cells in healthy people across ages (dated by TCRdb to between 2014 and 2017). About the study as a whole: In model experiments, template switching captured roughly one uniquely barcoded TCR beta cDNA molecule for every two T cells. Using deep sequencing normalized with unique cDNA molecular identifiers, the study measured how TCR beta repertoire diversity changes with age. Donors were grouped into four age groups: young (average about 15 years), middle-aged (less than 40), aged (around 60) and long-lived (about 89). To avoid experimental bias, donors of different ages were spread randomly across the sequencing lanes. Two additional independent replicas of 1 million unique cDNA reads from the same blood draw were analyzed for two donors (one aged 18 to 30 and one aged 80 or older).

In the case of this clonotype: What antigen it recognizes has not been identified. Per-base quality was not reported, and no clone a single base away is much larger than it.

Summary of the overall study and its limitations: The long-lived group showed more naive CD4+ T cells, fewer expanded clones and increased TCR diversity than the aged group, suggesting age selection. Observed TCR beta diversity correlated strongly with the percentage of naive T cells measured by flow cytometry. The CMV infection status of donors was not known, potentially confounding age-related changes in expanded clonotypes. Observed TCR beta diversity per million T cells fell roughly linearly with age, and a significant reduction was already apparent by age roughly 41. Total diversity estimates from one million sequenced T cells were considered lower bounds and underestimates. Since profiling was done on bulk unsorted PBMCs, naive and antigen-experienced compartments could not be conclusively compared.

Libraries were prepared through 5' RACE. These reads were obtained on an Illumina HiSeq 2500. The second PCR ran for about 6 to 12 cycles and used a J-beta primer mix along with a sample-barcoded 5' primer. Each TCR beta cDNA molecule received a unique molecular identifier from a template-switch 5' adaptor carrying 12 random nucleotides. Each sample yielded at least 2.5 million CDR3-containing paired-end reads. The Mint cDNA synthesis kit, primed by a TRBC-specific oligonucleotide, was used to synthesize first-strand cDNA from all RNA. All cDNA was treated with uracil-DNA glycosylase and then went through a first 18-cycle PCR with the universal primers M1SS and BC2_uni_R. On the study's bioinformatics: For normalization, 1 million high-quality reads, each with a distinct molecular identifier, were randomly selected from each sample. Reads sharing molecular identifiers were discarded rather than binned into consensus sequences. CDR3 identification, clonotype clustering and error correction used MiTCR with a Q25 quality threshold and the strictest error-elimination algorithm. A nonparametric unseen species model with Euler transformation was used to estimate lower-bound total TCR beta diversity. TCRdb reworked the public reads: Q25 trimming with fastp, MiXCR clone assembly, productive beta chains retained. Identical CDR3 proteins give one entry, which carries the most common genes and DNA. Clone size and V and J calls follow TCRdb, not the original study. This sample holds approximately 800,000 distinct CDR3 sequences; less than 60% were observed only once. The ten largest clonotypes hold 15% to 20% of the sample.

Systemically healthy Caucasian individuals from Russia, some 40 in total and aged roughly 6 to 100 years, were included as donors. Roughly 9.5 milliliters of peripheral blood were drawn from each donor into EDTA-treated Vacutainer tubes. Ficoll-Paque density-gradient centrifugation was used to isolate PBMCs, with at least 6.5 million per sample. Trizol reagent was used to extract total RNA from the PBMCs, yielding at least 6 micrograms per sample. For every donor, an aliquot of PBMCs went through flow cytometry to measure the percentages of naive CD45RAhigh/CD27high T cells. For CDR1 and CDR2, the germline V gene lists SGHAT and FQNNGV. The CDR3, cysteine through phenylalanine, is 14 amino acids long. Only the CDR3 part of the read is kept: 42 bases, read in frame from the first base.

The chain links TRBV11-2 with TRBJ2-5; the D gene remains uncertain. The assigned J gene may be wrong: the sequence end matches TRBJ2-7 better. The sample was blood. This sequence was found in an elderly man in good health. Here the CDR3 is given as CASSLDRATGEQYF. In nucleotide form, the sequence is TGTGCCAGCAGCTTAGATAGGGCCACTGGCGAGCAGTACTTC.